This TCR beta chain originates from a study of blood T cell repertoires in COVID-19. About the study: Spain, Italy and the United States supplied samples that represented acute and convalescent COVID-19.

In the source study's methods: By means of reference gene primer amplification, nucleated cell counts were estimated. The assay was immunoSEQ multiplex PCR, and TCRdb's table has in-frame clones only and misses some. D and trimming were read from the DNA, whereas the V and J calls and clone size are those reported in that table. The sample comprises approximately 150,000 clones, approximately 86% of which are singletons, and 0.75% to 0.95% rests with the top ten. The CDR3 sequence is 17 residues long. CDR1 and CDR2 from the germline V gene are LNHDA and SQIVND (reference sequence). With V trimmed by 2 bases and J by 2 bases, 8 bases remained unmatched.

This receptor was obtained from a woman aged 45-65 years with acute or convalescent COVID-19. V is TRBV19 and J is TRBJ2-7, with 11 nucleotides matching TRBD1. The specimen was peripheral blood. Written as DNA, the CDR3 is TGTGCCAGTAGTATATCCTCCGGGACAGGGGGTACCTACGAGCAGTACTTC. It yields the protein CASSISSGTGGTYEQYF.